A single sample is the source of the 11 T cell receptor beta chains below, sequenced in a study of radiation and T cells in renal cell carcinoma. Here immunoSEQ multiplex PCR was the method, and the copy in TCRdb shows in-frame clones only, minus some. Here the sample spans roughly 100,000 clones, 75% to 90% being singletons. Described time point: baseline pretreatment blood. Treatment reported: 15 Gy SBRT to primary tumor, nephrectomy 4 weeks later. Specimen: blood, collected from a patient whose treatment included radiotherapy and nephrectomy. The receptor source for this set is a man aged 45-60 years with renal cell carcinoma.

The chain combines TRBV5-1 with TRBJ2-3, with 12 bases lining up with TRBD2. Germline V gene data show CDR1 as SGHRS and CDR2 as YFSETQ. The junction had 4 bases not matched to a gene; V was cut back by 5 bases and J by 6 bases. The CDR3 runs 14 residues. The CDR3 nucleotides are TGCGCCAGCAGGACTAGCGGGAGAAGTGATACGCAGTATTTT. This sequence encodes CASRTSGRSDTQYF.

The rearrangement joins TRBV7-8 to TRBJ1-3; D remains ambiguous. CDR1 SGHVS and CDR2 FQNEAQ come from the germline V gene. CDR3 size: 15 residues. V was pared by 2 bases and J by 4 bases, with 12 bases between. The CDR3 region has the DNA TGTGCCAGCAGCTTACTTTCGGGATTCGGAAACACCATATATTTT. Its translation: CASSLLSGFGNTIYF. Complete variable domain (other parts from reference TRBV7-8 and TRBJ1-3): GAGVSQSPRYKVAKRGQDVALRCDPISGHVSLFWYQQALGQGPEFLTYFQNEAQLDKSGLPSDRFFAERPEGSVSTLKIQRTQQEDSAVYLCASSLLSGFGNTIYFGEGSWLTVV.

The J gene is TRBJ2-3, the V gene TRBV28; D tentatively fits TRBD1 or TRBD2 (5 bases each). The CDR3 covers 11 residues. CDR1 and CDR2 from the germline V gene are MDHEN and SYDVKM. Deletions cut 6 bases from V and 9 bases from J, with 10 bases between. The CDR3 DNA reads TGTGCCAGCAGGGGGACGGAGACGCAGTATTTT. Amino acids: CASRGTETQYF.

V gene TRBV2 combines with J gene TRBJ2-1; D gene uncertain. Germline V gives CDR1 SNHLY, CDR2 FYNNEI. Deletions cut 5 bases from V and 6 bases from J, with 20 bases between. This CDR3 region has 16 residues. CDR3 sequence (DNA): TGTGCCAGCAGTTACCTACCGGGCTCCGCGGTCAATGAGCAGTTCTTC. Amino acids: CASSYLPGSAVNEQFF.

The genes are TRBV10-3 and TRBJ1-5; TRBD1 matches at 9 bases. This CDR3 comprises 18 residues. The ends lost 2 bases at V and 4 bases at J; junction bases unmatched: 12. Germline V lookup: CDR1 ENHRY, CDR2 SYGVKD. The CDR3 DNA follows: TGTGCCATCAGTGAGACATCCCCGGGACAGGGAAGGAATCAGCCCCAGCATTTT. Its translation: CAISETSPGQGRNQPQHF.

This clone turned up a few times. The chain links TRBV5-4 to TRBJ2-2; 11 nucleotides match TRBD2. The CDR3 loop spans 17 amino acids. V trimming: 3 bases; J trimming: 3 bases; junction bases outside the gene matches: 7. Germline assignment: CDR1 SGHNT and CDR2 YYREEE (reference sequence). CDR3 coding DNA: TGTGCCAGCAGCTCCTATAGCGGGGGGGCCGACACCGGGGAGCTGTTTTTT. This sequence encodes CASSSYSGGADTGELFF. Complete variable domain (other parts from reference TRBV5-4 and TRBJ2-2): ETGVTQSPTHLIKTRGQQVTLRCSSQSGHNTVSWYQQALGQGPQFIFQYYREEENGRGNFPPRFSGLQFPNYSSELNVNALELDDSALYLCASSSYSGGADTGELFFGEGSRLTVL.

V gene TRBV4-3 combines with J gene TRBJ2-1; 8 positions match TRBD2. Looked up from germline, CDR1 is LGHNA and CDR2 is YSLEER. V gave up 1 base and J gave up 7 bases; unmatched junction bases: 9. The CDR3 length is 16 residues. CDR3 region: CASSQVPGGGRNEQFF. In DNA form, the CDR3 reads TGCGCCAGCAGCCAAGTTCCGGGGGGGGGCCGGAATGAGCAGTTCTTC.

The chain joins TRBV6-1 to TRBJ1-1; D call uncertain. Deletions cut 5 bases from V and 1 base from J, with 8 bases between. The CDR3 runs 13 residues. CDR1 MNHNS and CDR2 SASEGT come from the germline V gene. The CDR3 sequence is CASSPGPNTEAFF. The CDR3, as DNA: TGTGCCAGCAGTCCCGGACCGAACACTGAAGCTTTCTTT.

The chain links TRBV10-2 to TRBJ2-1; D uncertain. Trimming left V 8 bases short and J 6 bases short, with 8 bases between. The CDR3 loop spans 11 amino acids. Germline loops: CDR1 WSHSY, CDR2 SAAADI. CDR3 DNA: TGCGCCAGCCAGAGGTCCAATGAGCAGTTCTTC. Translating gives CASQRSNEQFF.

The CDR3 here is CASSDSRGADTQYF. CDR3 DNA sequence: TGCGCCAGCAGTGATTCCAGGGGTGCAGATACGCAGTATTTT. The genes are TRBV10-1 and TRBJ2-3; D possibly corresponds to TRBD1 (6 bases). Germline V gene sequence: CDR1 WNHNN, CDR2 SYGVQD (reference sequence). This CDR3 is built from 14 residues. The ends were cut back, 3 bases at V and 4 bases at J, with 11 bases in the middle.

V usage is TRBV19 and J usage is TRBJ1-4; D unclear. The ends were cut back, 2 bases at V and 6 bases at J, with 16 bases in the middle. Germline V gene sequence: CDR1 LNHDA, CDR2 SQIVND (reference sequence). CDR3 size: 16 residues. CDR3 bases: TGTGCCAGTAGTATATCTTCCCGGAGGGTGGATGAAAAACTGTTTTTT. Its translation: CASSISSRRVDEKLFF.